A single sample gave rise to the 11 T cell receptor beta chains below, sequenced in a study of T cell repertoires in cytomegalovirus infection. TCRdb reprocessed the reads via MiXCR and lists one record per CDR3 protein. The sample includes 700,000 to 900,000 distinct CDR3 sequences, under 35% of them seen just once. These receptors have no known antigen. Sequenced here: cultured CD8+ T cells from PBMCs, sampled from culture after CMV antigen stimulation. These receptors were taken from a human donor in good health (CMV status not recorded). Some clones in this sample may be carry-over from other donors' samples.

The chain employs TRBV6-5 and TRBJ2-6, with a possible D match to TRBD1 (5 bases). The CDR3 totals 15 residues. Trimming shortened V by 6 bases and J by 0 bases, and 9 bases separated the two germline ends. Germline V gene sequence: CDR1 MNHEY, CDR2 SVGAGI. The CDR3 spells CASSVQGSGANVLTF. In nucleotides, the CDR3 is TGTGCCAGCAGCGTCCAGGGCTCTGGGGCCAACGTCCTGACTTTC.

The chain joins TRBV5-5 to TRBJ2-7, with 10 bases that match TRBD2. The CDR3 has 16 amino acids. J gave up 2 bases and V 0 bases, and 5 bases lay outside the gene matches. The V gene's germline CDR1 is SGHKS and CDR2 YYEKEE (reference sequence). This CDR3 reads CASSLGSSGGTYEQYV. The CDR3 DNA reads as TGTGCCAGCAGCTTGGGCTCTAGCGGGGGCACCTACGAGCAGTACGTC.

The chain carries TRBV19 and TRBJ1-5; a possible D gene is TRBD1 (6 bases). Germline V gene sequence: CDR1 LNHDA, CDR2 SQIVND (reference sequence). The CDR3 is 13 amino acids. Trimming left V 3 bases short and J 7 bases short, with 10 bases between. This chain's CDR3 is CASSIARGQPQHF. CDR3 nucleotide sequence: TGTGCCAGTAGTATCGCCAGGGGCCAGCCCCAGCATTTT.

The chain recombines TRBV11-2 with TRBJ1-3, with D hard to call. Germline V CDR1 and CDR2: SGHAT, FQNNGV. The CDR3 is made up of 13 amino acids. V lost 5 bases and J 0 bases, leaving 5 bases between the germline ends. CDR3 in DNA: TGTGCCAGCAGCGACAACTCTGGAAACACCATATATTTT. Its translation is CASSDNSGNTIYF.

The chain has TRBV9 and TRBJ1-2; TRBD1 matches 8 bases. V shed 3 bases, J shed 2 bases, and the junction held 6 bases outside the gene matches. The CDR3 length is 15 residues. The germline gives CDR1 SGDLS, CDR2 YYNGEE. CDR3 DNA: TGTGCCAGCAGCGCCCACAGGGGGGAGAACTATGGCTACACCTTC. Its protein product is CASSAHRGENYGYTF.

V is TRBV27 and J is TRBJ1-6; D unclear. The CDR3 loop spans 14 amino acids. Per the germline V gene, CDR1 is MNHEY and CDR2 is SMNVEV (reference sequence). The germline V and J ends were trimmed by 4 bases and 7 bases, with 11 bases remaining between them. CDR3 residues: CASSSGLVNSPLHF. CDR3 DNA: TGTGCCAGCAGTTCGGGCCTTGTGAATTCACCCCTCCACTTT.

V is TRBV6-5 and J is TRBJ2-1, with TRBD2 identical over 7 bases. This CDR3 is built from 18 residues. Trimming took 2 bases from V and 7 from J; bases not matched to a gene: 17. Germline CDR1 MNHEY, CDR2 SVGAGI. The CDR3 coding sequence is TGTGCCAGCAGTTACGAAGGATCTGGACTAGGAATTTCAAATGAGCAGTTCTTC. It translates to CASSYEGSGLGISNEQFF.

This clonotype was detected a few times. The chain is built from TRBV5-4 and TRBJ1-4; D may be TRBD1 (5 bases). The CDR3 has 16 residues. Trimming removed 3 bases from V and 4 bases from J, with 16 bases in between. Germline CDR1 and CDR2: SGHNT and YYREEE (reference sequence). The DNA of the CDR3 is TGTGCCAGCAGCTCATTCACCGGGACTGTTAATGAAAAACTGTTTTTT. Translated: CASSSFTGTVNEKLFF.

This clonotype was recorded a few times. The rearrangement links TRBV10-3 to TRBJ1-5, with D perhaps matching TRBD1 (5 bases). V was pared by 0 bases and J by 7 bases, with 7 bases between. There are 13 residues in the CDR3. Germline CDR1 reads ENHRY; CDR2 reads SYGVKD. The CDR3 reads CAISESRDQPQHF. In DNA form, the CDR3 reads TGTGCCATCAGTGAGTCTCGGGACCAGCCCCAGCATTTT.

The sample holds a few counts of this clonotype. This sequence joins TRBV4-1 and TRBJ1-1; TRBD1 aligns across 8 bases. J was trimmed by 7 bases and V by 3 bases; bases with no gene match: 4. The CDR3 runs 13 residues. Germline lookup yields CDR1 MGHRA and CDR2 YSYEKL. CDR3 DNA sequence: TGCGCCAGCAGCCACACCGGGACAGGTGAAGCTTTCTTT. As protein: CASSHTGTGEAFF.

This clonotype was counted only a few times. The chain couples TRBV28 to TRBJ2-1; TRBD1 or TRBD2 may be the D gene (6 bases each). Trimming removed 6 bases at V and 7 bases at J, with 16 bases between. Germline values: CDR1 MDHEN, CDR2 SYDVKM. There are 14 residues in the CDR3. The CDR3 nucleotides read TGTGCCAGCAGGTTCCTGGGGGGCCTGAATGAGCAGTTCTTC. This encodes CASRFLGGLNEQFF.